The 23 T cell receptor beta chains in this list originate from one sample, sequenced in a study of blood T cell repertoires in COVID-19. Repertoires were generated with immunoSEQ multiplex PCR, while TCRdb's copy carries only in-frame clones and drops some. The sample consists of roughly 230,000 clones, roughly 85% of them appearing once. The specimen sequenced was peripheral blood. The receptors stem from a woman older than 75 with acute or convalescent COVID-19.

CDR3 loop: CASSLRQGRPNEKLFF. The DNA of the CDR3 is TGTGCCAGCAGCCTCCGACAGGGTAGGCCTAATGAAAAACTGTTTTTT. The V call is TRBV3-1 (or the pseudogene TRBV3-2), the J call TRBJ1-4; 7 bases map to TRBD1. The CDR3 extends over 16 amino acids. Germline assignment: CDR1 LGHDT and CDR2 YNNKEL (reference sequence). Losses at the gene ends were 4 bases for V and 3 bases for J; bases not matched to a gene: 8.

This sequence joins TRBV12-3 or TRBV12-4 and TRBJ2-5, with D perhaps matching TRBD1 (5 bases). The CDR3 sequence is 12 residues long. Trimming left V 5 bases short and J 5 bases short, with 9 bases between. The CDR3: CASSPGAETQYF. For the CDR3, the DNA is TGTGCCAGCAGTCCTGGGGCGGAGACCCAGTACTTC.

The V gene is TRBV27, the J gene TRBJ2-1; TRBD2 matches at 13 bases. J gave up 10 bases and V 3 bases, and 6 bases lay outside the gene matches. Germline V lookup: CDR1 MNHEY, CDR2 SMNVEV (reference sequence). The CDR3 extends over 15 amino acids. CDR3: CASSFTSGGVREQFF. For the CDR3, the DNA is TGTGCCAGCAGTTTCACTAGCGGGGGGGTTCGCGAGCAGTTCTTC.

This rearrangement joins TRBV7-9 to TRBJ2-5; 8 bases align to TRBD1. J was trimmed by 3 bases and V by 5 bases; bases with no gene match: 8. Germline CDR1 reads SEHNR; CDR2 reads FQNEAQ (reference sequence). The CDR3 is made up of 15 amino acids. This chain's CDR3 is CASSPPPDREETQYF. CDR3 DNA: TGTGCCAGCAGCCCCCCCCCGGACAGGGAAGAGACCCAGTACTTC.

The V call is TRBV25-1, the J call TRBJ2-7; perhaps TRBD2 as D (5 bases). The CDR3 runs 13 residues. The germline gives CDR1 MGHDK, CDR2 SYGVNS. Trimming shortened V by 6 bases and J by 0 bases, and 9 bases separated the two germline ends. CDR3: CASRRGSSYEQYF. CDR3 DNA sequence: TGTGCCAGCAGGCGAGGGAGCTCCTACGAGCAGTACTTC.

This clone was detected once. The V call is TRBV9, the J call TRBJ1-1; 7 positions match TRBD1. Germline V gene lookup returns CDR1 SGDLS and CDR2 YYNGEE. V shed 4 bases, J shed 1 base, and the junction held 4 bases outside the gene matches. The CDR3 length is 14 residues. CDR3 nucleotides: TGTGCCAGCAGCCTCTGGACAGGGAACACTGAAGCTTTCTTT. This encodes CASSLWTGNTEAFF.

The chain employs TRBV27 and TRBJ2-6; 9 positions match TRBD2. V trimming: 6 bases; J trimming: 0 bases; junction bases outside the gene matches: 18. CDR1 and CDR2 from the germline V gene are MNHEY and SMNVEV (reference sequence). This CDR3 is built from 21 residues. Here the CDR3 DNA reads TGTGCCAGCAGCCCCCTTCCTAGCGGGGCGTTCGCATTCTCTGGGGCCAACGTCCTGACTTTC. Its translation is CASSPLPSGAFAFSGANVLTF. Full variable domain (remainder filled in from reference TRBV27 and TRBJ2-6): EAQVTQNPRYLITVTGKKLTVTCSQNMNHEYMSWYRQDPGLGLRQIYYSMNVEVTDKGDVPEGYKVSRKEKRNFPLILESPSPNQTSLYFCASSPLPSGAFAFSGANVLTFGAGSRLTVL.

CDR3 residues: CASSLGPGAEAFF. The DNA of the CDR3 is TGTGCCAGCAGCCTGGGTCCAGGGGCTGAAGCTTTCTTT. The V gene is TRBV7-9, the J gene TRBJ1-1, with a possible D match to TRBD1 (6 bases). V lost 5 bases, J lost 6 bases, and 13 bases lay in between. Germline V CDR1 and CDR2: SEHNR, FQNEAQ (reference sequence). The CDR3 consists of 13 residues.

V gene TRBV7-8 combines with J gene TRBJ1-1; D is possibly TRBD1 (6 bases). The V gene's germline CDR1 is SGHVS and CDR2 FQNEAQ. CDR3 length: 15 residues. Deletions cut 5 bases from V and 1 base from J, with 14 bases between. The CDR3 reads CASSPDSRQNTEAFF. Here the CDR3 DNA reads TGTGCCAGCAGCCCGGACAGTCGACAGAACACTGAAGCTTTCTTT.

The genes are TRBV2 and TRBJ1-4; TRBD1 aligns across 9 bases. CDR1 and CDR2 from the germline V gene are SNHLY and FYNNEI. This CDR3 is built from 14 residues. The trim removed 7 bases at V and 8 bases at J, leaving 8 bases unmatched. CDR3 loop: CASKEDRGEEKLFF. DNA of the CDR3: TGTGCCAGCAAGGAGGACAGGGGAGAGGAAAAACTGTTTTTT.

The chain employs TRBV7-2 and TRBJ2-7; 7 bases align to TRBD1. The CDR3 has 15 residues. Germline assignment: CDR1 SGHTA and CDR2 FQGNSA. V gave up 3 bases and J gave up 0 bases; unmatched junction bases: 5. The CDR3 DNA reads TGTGCCAGCAGCTTTTCGGACAGGAGCTCCTACGAGCAGTACTTC. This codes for CASSFSDRSSYEQYF. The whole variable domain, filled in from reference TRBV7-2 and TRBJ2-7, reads GAGVSQSPSNKVTEKGKDVELRCDPISGHTALYWYRQSLGQGLEFLIYFQGNSAPDKSGLPSDRFSAERTGGSVSTLTIQRTQQEDSAVYLCASSFSDRSSYEQYFGPGTRLTVT.

As DNA, the CDR3 is TGCAGTGCTAGTGCTCAACCCCGGGACATGGGCGCTTTCTTT. Protein: CSASAQPRDMGAFF. V and J are TRBV20-1 and TRBJ1-1; perhaps TRBD1 as D (6 bases). Germline V gene lookup returns CDR1 DFQATT and CDR2 SNEGSKA (reference sequence). This CDR3 has 14 residues. Trimming took off 3 bases at V and 11 bases at J, with 22 bases between the two ends.

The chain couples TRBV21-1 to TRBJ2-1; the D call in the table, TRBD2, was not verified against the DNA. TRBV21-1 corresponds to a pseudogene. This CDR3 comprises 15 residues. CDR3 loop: CASRRIGLPYNEQFF. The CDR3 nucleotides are TGTGCCAGCAGGCGGATCGGACTACCCTACAATGAGCAGTTCTTC.

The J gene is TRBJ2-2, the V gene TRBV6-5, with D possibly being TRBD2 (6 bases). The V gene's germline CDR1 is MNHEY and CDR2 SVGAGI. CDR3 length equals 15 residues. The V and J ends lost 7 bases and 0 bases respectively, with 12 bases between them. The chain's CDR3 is CASTRDSANTGELFF. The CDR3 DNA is TGTGCCAGCACCCGGGACTCCGCGAACACCGGGGAGCTGTTTTTT.

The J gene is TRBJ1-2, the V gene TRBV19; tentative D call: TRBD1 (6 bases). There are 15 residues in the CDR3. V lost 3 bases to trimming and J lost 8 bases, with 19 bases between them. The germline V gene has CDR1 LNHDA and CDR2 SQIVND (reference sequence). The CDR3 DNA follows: TGTGCCAGTAGTATTCAGTTGGACAGTGTAGGAGGCTACACCTTC. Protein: CASSIQLDSVGGYTF. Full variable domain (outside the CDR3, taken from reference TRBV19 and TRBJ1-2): DGGITQSPKYLFRKEGQNVTLSCEQNLNHDAMYWYRQDPGQGLRLIYYSQIVNDFQKGDIAEGYSVSREKKESFPLTVTSAQKNPTAFYLCASSIQLDSVGGYTFGSGTRLTVV.

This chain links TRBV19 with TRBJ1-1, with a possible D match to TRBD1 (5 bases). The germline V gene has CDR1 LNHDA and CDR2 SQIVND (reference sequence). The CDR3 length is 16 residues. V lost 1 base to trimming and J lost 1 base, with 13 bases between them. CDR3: CASSIVGQARNTEAFF. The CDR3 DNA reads TGTGCCAGTAGTATAGTGGGGCAGGCCCGGAACACTGAAGCTTTCTTT.

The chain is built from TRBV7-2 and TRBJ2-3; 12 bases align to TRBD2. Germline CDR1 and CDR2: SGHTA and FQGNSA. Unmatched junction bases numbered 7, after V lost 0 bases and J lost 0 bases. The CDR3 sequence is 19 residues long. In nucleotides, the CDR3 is TGTGCCAGCAGCTTAGCGCGGGCTAGCGGGGGGGCTAGCACAGATACGCAGTATTTT. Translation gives CASSLARASGGASTDTQYF.

The CDR3 region is CASSLEARLTDTQYF. The DNA of the CDR3 is TGTGCCAGCAGCTTAGAAGCGCGACTCACAGATACGCAGTATTTT. The gene calls are TRBV7-2 and TRBJ2-3; D gene uncertain. This CDR3 has 15 amino acids. Germline lookup yields CDR1 SGHTA and CDR2 FQGNSA. Trimming shortened V by 1 base and J by 2 bases, and 10 bases separated the two germline ends.

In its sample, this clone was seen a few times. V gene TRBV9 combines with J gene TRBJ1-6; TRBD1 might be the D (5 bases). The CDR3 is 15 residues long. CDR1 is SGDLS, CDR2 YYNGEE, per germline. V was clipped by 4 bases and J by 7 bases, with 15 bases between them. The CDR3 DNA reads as TGTGCCAGCAGCTCGAGAAGGGGAATAAATTCACCCCTCCACTTT. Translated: CASSSRRGINSPLHF.

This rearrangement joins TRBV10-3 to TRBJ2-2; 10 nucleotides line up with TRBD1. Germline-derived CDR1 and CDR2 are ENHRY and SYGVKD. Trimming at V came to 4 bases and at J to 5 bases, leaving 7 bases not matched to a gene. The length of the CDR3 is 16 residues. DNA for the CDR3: TGTGCCATCAGTGGGCCCGGACAGGGGGGGACCGGGGAGCTGTTTTTT. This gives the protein CAISGPGQGGTGELFF.

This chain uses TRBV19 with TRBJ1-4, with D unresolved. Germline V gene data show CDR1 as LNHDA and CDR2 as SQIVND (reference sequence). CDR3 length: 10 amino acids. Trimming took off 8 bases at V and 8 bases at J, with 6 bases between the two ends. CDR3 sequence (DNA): TGTGCCAGTGGCCAGGAAAAACTGTTTTTT. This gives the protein CASGQEKLFF.

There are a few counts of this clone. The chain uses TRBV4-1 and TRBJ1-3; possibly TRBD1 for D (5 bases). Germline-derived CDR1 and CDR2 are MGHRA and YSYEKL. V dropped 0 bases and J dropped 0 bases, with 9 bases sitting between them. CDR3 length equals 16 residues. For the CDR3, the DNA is TGCGCCAGCAGCCAAGAACAGGTGATCTCTGGAAACACCATATATTTT. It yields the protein CASSQEQVISGNTIYF.

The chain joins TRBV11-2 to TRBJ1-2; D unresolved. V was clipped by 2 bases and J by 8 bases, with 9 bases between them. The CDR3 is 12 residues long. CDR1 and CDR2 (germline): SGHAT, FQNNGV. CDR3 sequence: CASSLFLGGYTF. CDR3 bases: TGTGCCAGCAGCTTATTTCTGGGCGGCTACACCTTC.